Included here is one TCR beta chain sequence, with context. Its antigen is not known. The sample comes from a study of beta chain features in type 1 diabetes. Study-wide results and caveats: Moderately but significantly shorter TCRB CDR3s were found in Type 1 diabetes patients in all four CD4+ subsets. For cells with high TCR expression, cDNA sequencing could yield over-representation.

Germline-derived CDR1 and CDR2 are GTSNPN and SVGIG (reference sequence). The CDR3 length is 14 residues. V dropped 4 bases and J dropped 3 bases, with 13 bases sitting between them. Reverse transcribing all isolated RNA meant expressed TCRB transcripts were sequenced. Method: immunoSEQ multiplex PCR; TCRdb's copy keeps in-frame clones and lacks some. Altogether under 350,000 clones are present, approximately 24% being singletons, with the ten largest covering about 0.012%. Every donor had blood drawn once into heparin, roughly 100 mL on average. This sequence joins TRBV30 and TRBJ2-1, with D tentatively TRBD2 (6 bases). Sample: naive CD4+ T cells from blood. The sequence was obtained from a woman under 40 with type 1 diabetes. The CDR3 DNA sequence: TGTGCCTGGACGGGGACGGGACTCTACAATGAGCAGTTCTTC. The encoded protein is CAWTGTGLYNEQFF.